In its sample, the clone carrying this T cell receptor beta chain was seen a few times. The antigen is not known. Using constant-segment primers, 5'RACE produced TCR alpha and TCR beta cDNA libraries carrying sample barcodes and UMIs. One entry per CDR3 protein, called by TCRdb with MiXCR from the 5' RACE reads. Found here are under 150,000 distinct CDR3 sequences, 22% of them singletons; the top ten hold under 50%. The data were obtained in a study of T-cell memory formation after mild COVID-19. Study conclusions and caveats: Pre-infection memory showed some responding clones, and this suggested that cross-reactive memory joined. Mainly CM and EM harbored the contracting CD4+ clones; mainly EMRA harbored the CD8+ ones. Clones shrinking between day 15 and 85 showed a balanced CD4/CD8 split, and those that grew later tilted toward CD4+.

Sequences were obtained from PBMCs or a T cell subset sorted from them (not recorded which). The clonotype originates from a man in his late teens or twenties who had mild COVID-19 (a few samples of this study predate the infection). Cell type and time point are not known.

The CDR3 here is CASSYWGGSYNEQFF. CDR3 in DNA: TGTGCCAGCAGTTACTGGGGGGGAAGCTACAATGAGCAGTTCTTC. The chain carries TRBV6-2 or TRBV6-3 and TRBJ2-1; 7 nucleotides match TRBD2. V was clipped by 1 base and J by 3 bases; unmatched bases: 3. Germline CDR1 is MNHEY and CDR2 is SVGEGT. The CDR3 sequence is 15 residues long.